This record covers a single T cell receptor (beta chain). Its specificity is not known. The source of the sample is a study of regulatory T cells. Study observations and caveats: Patient repertoires had restricted TRB V-J pairs and skewed V and J usage, most in Tregs. Hydrophobic residues at CDR3 positions 6 and 7 were enriched in conventional CD4+ T cells of CD3G-deficient patients.

Amplification used 52 TRBV primers and 13 TRBJ primers. The protocol was immunoSEQ multiplex PCR, while the TCRdb copy is restricted to in-frame clones and leaves out a portion. Of 20,000 to 25,000 clones listed, 70% to 90% were seen once; the top ten hold 1.3%. Germline V gives CDR1 SQVTM, CDR2 ANQGSEA. V dropped 5 bases and J dropped 0 bases, with 9 bases sitting between them. The CDR3 covers 13 residues. A couple of CD3G-deficient patients had more severe autoimmunity; all had some. Patients, 2 to 39 years old, had expanded memory T-cell proportions. CD4+ T cells were divided by sorting: CD25-high CD127-low Tregs, CD25-low CD127-high conventional cells.

The origin of this receptor is a child aged 10-17 years with CD3G deficiency. The sequencing sample was made of conventional CD4+ T cells sorted from blood. V usage is TRBV29-1 and J usage is TRBJ2-3; no firm D call. The CDR3 bases are TGCAGCGTTCCGCTGGGAAGCACAGATACGCAGTATTTT. It translates to CSVPLGSTDTQYF.